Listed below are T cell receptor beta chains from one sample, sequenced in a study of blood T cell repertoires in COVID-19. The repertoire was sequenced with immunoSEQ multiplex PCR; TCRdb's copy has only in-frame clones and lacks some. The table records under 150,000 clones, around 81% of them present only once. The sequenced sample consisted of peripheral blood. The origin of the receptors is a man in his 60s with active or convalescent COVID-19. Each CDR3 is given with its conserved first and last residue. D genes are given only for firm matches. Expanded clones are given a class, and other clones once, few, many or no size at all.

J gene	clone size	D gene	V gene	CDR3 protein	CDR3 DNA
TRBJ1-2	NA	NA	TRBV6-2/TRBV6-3	CASSYGRGAPPFNGYTF	TGTGCCAGCAGTTACGGGCGGGGGGCACCACCTTTTAATGGCTACACCTTC
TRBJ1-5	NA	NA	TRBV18	CASSRQDSNQPQHF	TGTGCCAGCTCCCGACAGGATAGCAATCAGCCCCAGCATTTT
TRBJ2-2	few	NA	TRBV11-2	CASSSAYITLGDTGELFF	TGTGCCAGCAGCTCTGCCTACATTACCCTAGGGGACACCGGGGAGCTGTTTTTT
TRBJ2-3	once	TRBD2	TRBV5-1	CASSLAAGGRTDTQYF	TGCGCCAGCAGCTTGGCGGCGGGAGGGAGAACAGATACGCAGTATTTT
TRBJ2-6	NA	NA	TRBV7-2	CASSYNSGANVLTF	TGTGCCAGCAGCTACAACTCTGGGGCCAACGTCCTGACTTTC
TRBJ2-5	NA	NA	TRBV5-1	CASSQNQETQYF	TGCGCCAGCAGCCAAAACCAAGAGACCCAGTACTTC
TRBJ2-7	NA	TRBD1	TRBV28	CASSRTGGSSYEQYF	TGTGCCAGCAGCCGGACAGGGGGCTCTTCCTACGAGCAGTACTTC
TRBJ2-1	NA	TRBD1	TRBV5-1	CASSPQGAPYNEQFF	TGCGCCAGCAGCCCCCAGGGGGCCCCGTACAATGAGCAGTTCTTC
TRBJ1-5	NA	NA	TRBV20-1	CSASFRGDGQPQHF	TGCAGTGCTAGTTTTCGGGGGGACGGTCAGCCCCAGCATTTT
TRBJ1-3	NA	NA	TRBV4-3	CASSQGEGDGSGNTIYF	TGCGCCAGCAGCCAAGGAGAGGGGGATGGCTCTGGAAACACCATATATTTT
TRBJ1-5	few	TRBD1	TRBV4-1	CASSQDRTGPYQPQHF	TGCGCCAGCAGCCAAGATCGGACAGGGCCCTATCAGCCCCAGCATTTT
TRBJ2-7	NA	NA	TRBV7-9	CASSFVSYEQYF	TGTGCCAGCAGCTTTGTTAGTTATGAGCAGTACTTC
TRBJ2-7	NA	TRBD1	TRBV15	CATSRERTGFYEQYF	TGTGCCACCAGCAGAGAAAGGACAGGGTTCTACGAGCAGTACTTC
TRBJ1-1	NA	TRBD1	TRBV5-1	CASSFGTGVNTEAFF	TGCGCCAGCAGCTTTGGGACAGGGGTGAACACTGAAGCTTTCTTT
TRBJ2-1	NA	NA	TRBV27	CASSFRGGNEQFF	TGTGCCAGCAGTTTCCGGGGTGGGAATGAGCAGTTCTTC
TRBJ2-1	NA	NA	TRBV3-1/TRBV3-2	CASREAGSGVSGEQFF	TGTGCCTCCAGGGAGGCAGGGAGTGGAGTATCGGGTGAGCAGTTCTTC
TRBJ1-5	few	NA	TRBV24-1	CATSDLSEGQGSNQPQHF	TGTGCCACCAGTGATCTTTCAGAAGGGCAGGGGAGCAATCAGCCCCAGCATTTT
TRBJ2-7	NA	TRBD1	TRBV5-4	CASSSSPTGSGYEQYF	TGTGCCAGCAGCAGCTCCCCGACAGGGAGTGGTTACGAGCAGTACTTC
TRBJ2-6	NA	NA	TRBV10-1	CASSEVLCGANVLTF	TGCGCCAGCAGTGAAGTACTTTGTGGGGCCAACGTCCTGACTTTC
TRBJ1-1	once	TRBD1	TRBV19	CASRSIQGTEAFF	TGTGCCAGTAGATCAATACAGGGGACTGAAGCTTTCTTT
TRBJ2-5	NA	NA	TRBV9	CASSPGVAFRETQYF	TGTGCCAGCAGCCCAGGGGTGGCTTTTCGAGAGACCCAGTACTTC
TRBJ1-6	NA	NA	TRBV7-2	CASSLNRNSPLHF	TGTGCCAGCAGCTTAAACCGGAATTCACCCCTCCACTTT
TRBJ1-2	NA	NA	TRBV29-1	CSVGQRDGYTF	TGCAGCGTTGGGCAGAGGGATGGCTACACCTTC
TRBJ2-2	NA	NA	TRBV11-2	CASSLTETGELFF	TGTGCCAGCAGCTTAACGGAGACCGGGGAGCTGTTTTTT
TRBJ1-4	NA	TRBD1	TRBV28	CASSSSGQGREKLFF	TGTGCCAGCAGCTCCTCGGGACAGGGTCGAGAAAAACTGTTTTTT
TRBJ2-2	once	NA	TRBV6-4	CASSDGTHTGELFF	TGTGCCAGCAGTGACGGGACACACACCGGGGAGCTGTTTTTT